The entry that follows covers one TCR beta chain sequence. This clone was observed once. This receptor's antigen is unknown. No quality values exist for individual bases; no much larger clone is one base distant. Reading from cysteine to phenylalanine, the CDR3 counts 15 amino acids. The entry retains the CDR3 DNA only, 45 bases that are in frame from base 1. V is reduced by 6 bases and J by 7 bases, leaving a spacing of 22 bases between them. From the germline V gene (reference sequence), CDR1 is SGHNT and CDR2 is YYREEE. This specimen belongs to a study of PD-1 blockade in classical Hodgkin lymphoma (dated by TCRdb to the early 2020s). Broadly, across the study: The study used TCR beta sequencing and CyTOF to define a peripheral blood immune signature of response to PD-1 blockade in classical Hodgkin lymphoma.

The Qiagen DNeasy kit was used to extract genomic DNA from unsorted PBMCs and from the negatively selected CD4+ and CD8+ fractions. TCR beta CDR3 regions were subjected to amplification by immunoSEQ multiplex PCR with primers that anneal to V and J segments. A synthetic immune receptor repertoire was used to minimize amplification bias, and remaining bias was computationally removed after sequencing. The study's processing was this. Custom Python scripts were used to quantify repertoire diversity as the Shannon entropy index. The unsorted, CD4+ and CD8+ repertoires were each analyzed separately, with the exception of combined analyses, where CD4+ and CD8+ sequences were merged in silico. This immuneACCESS table, as held by TCRdb, lists in-frame sequences with V and J called but not all clones. Of the missing ones, under half trace to an unresolved V gene in checked studies; the others have no known cause. The V and J calls and the clone size are those of that table, but D and trimming were determined from the DNA. Across this sample there are about 21,000 clones, with around 87% seen only once. Roughly 7.4% of the sample lies in the top ten.

The study at large found these results: Baseline TCR diversity was reported as lower in newly diagnosed patients than in healthy donors, and lower still in relapsed/refractory patients. The study was restricted to a single clinical trial cohort, and the causes of repertoire differences, possibly disease activity or prior therapy, were left undefined.

The time point label here, explained by the study, means: newly diagnosed, previously untreated cHL patient sample. CD8+ T cells were purified from thawed PBMCs by magnetic negative selection with a Miltenyi CD8+ T cell isolation kit. To serve as a comparison group for the relapsed/refractory trial patients, PBMCs were sequenced from patients with newly diagnosed, previously untreated classical Hodgkin lymphoma. After peripheral blood was drawn into 8 mL Vacutainer Cell Preparation Tubes, PBMCs were isolated by centrifugation and then cryopreserved. Purified CD4+ and CD8+ fractions were prepared only for cases where an additional PBMC sample was available. On LS columns in a quadroMACS separator, the magnetically labelled cells were depleted, and the flow-through was collected as the purified fraction.

The source is a human donor with classical Hodgkin lymphoma. The sample comprised CD8+ T cells from blood. The sequence joins TRBV5-4 to TRBJ2-5, with the D gene call left open. The DNA reads as follows: TGTGCCAGCACTTTGCTCGAGACCAAAGATCGGACCCAGTACTTC. Its protein product is CASTLLETKDRTQYF. The reference TRBV5-4 and TRBJ2-5 proteins fill in what lies around the CDR3, so the full variable domain reads ETGVTQSPTHLIKTRGQQVTLRCSSQSGHNTVSWYQQALGQGPQFIFQYYREEENGRGNFPPRFSGLQFPNYSSELNVNALELDDSALYLCASTLLETKDRTQYFGPGTRLLVL.